Below, one T cell receptor beta chain is given with its context. The V end was cut by 6 bases, the J end by 3 bases, with 18 bases between. Per the germline V gene, CDR1 is MNHEY and CDR2 is SMNVEV (reference sequence). The CDR3 extends over 15 amino acids. TCRdb itself ran the 5' RACE reads through MiXCR, one entry per CDR3 protein. The sample yields around 200,000 distinct CDR3 sequences, about 22% seen once. The data were taken from a study of T-cell memory formation after mild COVID-19. Sequencing was done on a sample of PBMCs or a T cell subset sorted from them (not recorded which). The clonotype comes from an adult woman who had mild COVID-19 (a few samples of this study predate the infection). Cell type and time point are not known. This rearrangement joins TRBV27 to TRBJ2-7, with D possibly matching TRBD1 (5 bases). Here the CDR3 DNA reads TGTGCCAGCAGGCCTCTTAAAACAGGATACTACGAGCAGTACTTC. This sequence encodes CASRPLKTGYYEQYF.